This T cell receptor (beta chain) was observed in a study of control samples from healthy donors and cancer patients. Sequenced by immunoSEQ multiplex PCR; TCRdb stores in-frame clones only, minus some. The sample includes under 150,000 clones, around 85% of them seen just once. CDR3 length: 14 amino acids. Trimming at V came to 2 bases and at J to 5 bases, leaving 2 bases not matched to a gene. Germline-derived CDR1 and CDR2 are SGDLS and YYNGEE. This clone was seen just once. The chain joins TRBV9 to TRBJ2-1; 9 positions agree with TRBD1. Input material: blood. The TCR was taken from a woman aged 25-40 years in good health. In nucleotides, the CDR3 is TGTGCCAGCAGCGTGGGGACAGGGCACAATGAGCAGTTCTTC. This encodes CASSVGTGHNEQFF.